A selection of T cell receptor beta chains follows, all from one sample in a study of early T cells in non-severe SARS-CoV-2 infection. From the 5' RACE reads, TCRdb called clonotypes with MiXCR, one entry per CDR3 protein. The sample lists over 30,000 distinct CDR3 sequences, approximately 5% occurring once. The sequenced sample was whole blood. The receptors were gathered from an adult who was a healthcare worker with PCR-confirmed SARS-CoV-2 infection or an uninfected control (not recorded which). Each CDR3 is given with its conserved first and last residue. The D gene is left open where the match is weak. Size is omitted from some rows. Given values are once, few, many or a class for expanded clones.

>few|TRBJ2-1|TRBV24-1|NA
CATSDFKGNEQFF
TGTGCCACCAGTGATTTTAAAGGCAATGAGCAGTTCTTC
>many|TRBJ1-2|TRBV29-1|TRBD1
CSSPGQGAEGYTF
TGTTCAAGCCCGGGACAGGGGGCAGAAGGCTACACCTTC
>many|TRBJ1-6|TRBV11-2|NA
CASSPGNNNSPLHF
TGTGCCAGCAGCCCGGGAAATAATAATTCACCCCTCCACTTT
>many|TRBJ1-3|TRBV12-3/TRBV12-4|NA
CASSFFPDTIYF
TGTGCCAGCAGTTTCTTTCCGGACACCATATATTTT
>many|TRBJ1-5|TRBV28|TRBD1
CASSSGQYSNQPQHF
TGTGCCAGCAGTTCGGGACAGTATAGCAATCAGCCCCAGCATTTT
>few|TRBJ2-2|TRBV7-8|TRBD2
CASTPLAGGNTGELFF
TGTGCCAGCACCCCCCTAGCGGGAGGTAACACCGGGGAGCTGTTTTTT
>few|TRBJ2-5|TRBV11-2|NA
CASSPGQYQETQYF
TGTGCCAGCAGCCCAGGACAGTACCAAGAGACCCAGTACTTC
>few|TRBJ1-2|TRBV19|TRBD1
CASGQGLVYGYTF
TGTGCCAGTGGACAGGGCCTCGTCTATGGCTACACCTTC
>many|TRBJ2-1|TRBV5-4|NA
CASSLGATRGNEQFF
TGTGCCAGCAGCTTGGGGGCTACACGGGGTAATGAGCAGTTCTTC
>NA|TRBJ2-1|TRBV5-1|NA
CASSQLGSSYNEQFF
TGCGCCAGCAGTCAGTTGGGGAGCTCCTACAATGAGCAGTTCTTC
>many|TRBJ2-1|TRBV20-1|TRBD2
CSARGTGGPSNEQFF
TGCAGTGCTAGAGGCACGGGAGGGCCCTCTAATGAGCAGTTCTTC
>many|TRBJ1-2|TRBV20-1|TRBD1
CSAAGTGGVLTGYTF
TGCAGTGCTGCCGGGACAGGGGGCGTTTTGACCGGCTACACCTTC
>many|TRBJ2-5|TRBV5-1|NA
CASSQEGEETQYF
TGCGCCAGCAGCCAGGAGGGGGAAGAGACCCAGTACTTC
>many|TRBJ2-3|TRBV18|NA
CASSPPGGLGGPTQYF
TGTGCCAGCTCACCACCCGGAGGGCTAGGAGGGCCTACGCAGTATTTT
>many|TRBJ2-4|TRBV28|TRBD1
CASSRTGGAKNIQYF
TGTGCCAGCAGTAGGACAGGGGGCGCCAAAAACATTCAGTACTTC
>many|TRBJ2-1|TRBV4-1|NA
CASSLGTGRNEQFF
TGCGCCAGCAGCCTTGGGACGGGCAGGAATGAGCAGTTCTTC
>many|TRBJ1-5|TRBV24-1|TRBD1
CATSAAGTGANQPQHF
TGTGCCACCAGTGCCGCCGGGACAGGGGCAAATCAGCCCCAGCATTTT
>many|TRBJ1-1|TRBV7-8|NA
CASSLGHKNTEAFF
TGTGCCAGCAGCTTAGGACACAAGAACACTGAAGCTTTCTTT
>many|TRBJ2-7|TRBV28|NA
CASSSHGTYEQYF
TGTGCCAGCAGTTCCCACGGGACGTACGAGCAGTACTTC
>many|TRBJ2-1|TRBV15|TRBD2
CATSRGLAGGFRSNEQFF
TGTGCCACCAGCAGAGGGCTAGCGGGAGGGTTTCGTTCGAATGAGCAGTTCTTC
>many|TRBJ2-1|TRBV5-8|NA
CASSLGPPLTKQFF
TGTGCCAGCAGCCTGGGGCCGCCCTTAACGAAGCAGTTCTTC
>many|TRBJ2-4|TRBV11-3|NA
CASSLVGSYKNIQYF
TGTGCCAGCAGCTTAGTCGGGAGTTACAAAAACATTCAGTACTTC
>NA|TRBJ2-7|TRBV5-1|TRBD2
CVSSLGFSGTSYEQYF
TGCGTCAGCAGCTTGGGATTTAGCGGGACCTCCTACGAGCAGTACTTC
>NA|TRBJ1-1|TRBV6-2/TRBV6-3|NA
CASSYSGTGNTEAFF
TGTGCCAGCAGTTATTCCGGGACGGGGAACACTGAAGCTTTCTTT
>many|TRBJ2-3|TRBV27|TRBD2
CASRKWTSGRPDTQYF
TGTGCCAGCAGAAAATGGACTAGCGGGAGACCAGATACGCAGTATTTT
>many|TRBJ2-7|TRBV11-2|NA
CASSLAGYRSSYEQYF
TGTGCCAGCAGCTTAGCTGGTTACAGGTCTTCCTACGAGCAGTACTTC
>many|TRBJ2-5|TRBV10-3|NA
CAISQETQYF
TGTGCCATCAGCCAAGAGACCCAGTACTTC
>few|TRBJ1-5|TRBV6-5|NA
CASSFNRGPQHF
TGTGCCAGCAGTTTTAATAGGGGACCGCAGCATTTT
>many|TRBJ1-1|TRBV29-1|NA
CSVEVGMNTEAFF
TGCAGCGTTGAGGTTGGGATGAACACTGAAGCTTTCTTT
>many|TRBJ1-1|TRBV5-1|NA
CASRSTGTQRGDTEAFF
TGCGCCAGCAGGAGTACCGGGACTCAGAGGGGGGACACTGAAGCTTTCTTT
>many|TRBJ2-2|TRBV7-9|TRBD2
CASSLGVAGVAGELFF
TGTGCCAGCAGCTTAGGTGTAGCGGGAGTAGCCGGGGAGCTGTTTTTT
>many|TRBJ2-3|TRBV6-4|TRBD2
CASSSTSGRTDTQYF
TGTGCCAGCAGTTCGACTAGCGGGAGAACAGATACGCAGTATTTT
>NA|TRBJ2-6|TRBV2|NA
CASSVDRGTRGSSGANVLTF
TGTGCCAGCAGTGTAGACCGTGGGACAAGGGGCAGCTCTGGGGCCAACGTCCTGACTTTC
>few|TRBJ2-3|TRBV5-1|NA
CASSLETSTDTQYF
TGCGCCAGCAGCTTGGAGACTAGCACAGATACGCAGTATTTT
>many|TRBJ2-5|TRBV10-2|TRBD1
CASSDRATQYF
TGCGCCAGCAGCGACAGGGCGACCCAGTACTTC